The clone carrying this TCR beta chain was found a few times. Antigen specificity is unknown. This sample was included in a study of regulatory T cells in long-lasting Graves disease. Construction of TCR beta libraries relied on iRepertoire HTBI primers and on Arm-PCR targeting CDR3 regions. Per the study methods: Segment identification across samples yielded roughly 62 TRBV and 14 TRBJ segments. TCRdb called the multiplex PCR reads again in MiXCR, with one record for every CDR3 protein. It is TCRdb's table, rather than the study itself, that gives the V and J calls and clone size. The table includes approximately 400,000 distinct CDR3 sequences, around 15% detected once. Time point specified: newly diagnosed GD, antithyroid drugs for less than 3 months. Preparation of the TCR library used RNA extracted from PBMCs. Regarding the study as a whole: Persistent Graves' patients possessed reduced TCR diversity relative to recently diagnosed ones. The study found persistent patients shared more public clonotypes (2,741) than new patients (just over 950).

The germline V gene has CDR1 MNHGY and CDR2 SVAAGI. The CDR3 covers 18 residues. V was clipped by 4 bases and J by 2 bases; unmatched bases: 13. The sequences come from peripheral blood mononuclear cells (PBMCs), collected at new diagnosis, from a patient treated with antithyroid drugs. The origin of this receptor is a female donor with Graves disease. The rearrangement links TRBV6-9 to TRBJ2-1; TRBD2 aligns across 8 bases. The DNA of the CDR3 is TGTGCCAGCAGTTTGATGGGGAGCGGGAGAGGGCCCTACAATGAGCAGTTCTTC. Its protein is CASSLMGSGRGPYNEQFF.